This TCR beta chain came from a study of shared clonotypes between healthy human individuals. Study-wide points: On the whole, naive subsets had larger estimated richness than memory subsets had.

Sequenced by immunoSEQ multiplex PCR; TCRdb stores in-frame clones only, minus some. The table records hundreds of thousands of clones, roughly 70% of them present only once. As for this clone: No antigen is known for it.

Sequencing was done on a sample of memory CD4+ T cells sorted from blood. Subset meaning: CD45RA-negative fraction. The origin of this receptor is a woman aged 30 to 39 in good health.

In DNA form, the CDR3 reads TGTGCCAGCAGCTTGGTTAACGAGCAGTACTTC. Residues: CASSLVNEQYF. The rearrangement uses TRBV5-5 and TRBJ2-7; no definite D call. Per the germline V gene, CDR1 is SGHKS and CDR2 is YYEKEE (reference sequence). This CDR3 is 11 amino acids long. The V end lost 0 bases, the J end lost 5 bases, and 3 bases lay between the germline ends.